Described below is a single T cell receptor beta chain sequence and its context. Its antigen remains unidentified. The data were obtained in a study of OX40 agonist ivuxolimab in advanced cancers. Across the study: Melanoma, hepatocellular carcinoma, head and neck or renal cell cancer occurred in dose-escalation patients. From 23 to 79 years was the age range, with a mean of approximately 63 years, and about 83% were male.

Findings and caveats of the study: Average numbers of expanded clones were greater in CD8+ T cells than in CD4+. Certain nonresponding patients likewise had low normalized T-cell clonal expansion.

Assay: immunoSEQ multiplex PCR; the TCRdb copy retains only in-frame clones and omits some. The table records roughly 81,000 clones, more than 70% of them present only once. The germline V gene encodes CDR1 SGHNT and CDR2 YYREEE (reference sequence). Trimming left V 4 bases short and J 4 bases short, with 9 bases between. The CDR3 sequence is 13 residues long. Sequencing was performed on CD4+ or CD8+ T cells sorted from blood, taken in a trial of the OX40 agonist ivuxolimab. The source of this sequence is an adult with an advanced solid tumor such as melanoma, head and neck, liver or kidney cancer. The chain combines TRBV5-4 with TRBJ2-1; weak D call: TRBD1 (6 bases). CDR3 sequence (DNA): TGTGCCAGCAGCCTCAGGGGTTACAATGAGCAGTTCTTC. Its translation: CASSLRGYNEQFF.